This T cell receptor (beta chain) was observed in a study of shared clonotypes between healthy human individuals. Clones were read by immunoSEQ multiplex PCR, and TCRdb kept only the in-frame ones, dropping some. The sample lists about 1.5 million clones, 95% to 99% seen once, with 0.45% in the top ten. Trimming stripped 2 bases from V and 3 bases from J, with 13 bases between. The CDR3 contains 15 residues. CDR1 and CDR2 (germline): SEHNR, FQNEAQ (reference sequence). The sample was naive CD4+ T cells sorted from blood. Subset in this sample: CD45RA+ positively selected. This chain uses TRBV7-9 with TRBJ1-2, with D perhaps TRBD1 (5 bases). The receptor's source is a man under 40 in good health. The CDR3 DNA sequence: TGTGCCAGCAGCTTACTGCGGGGAGGGGACTATGGCTACACCTTC. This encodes CASSLLRGGDYGYTF.